What follows are 4 T cell receptor beta chains derived from one specimen sequenced in a study of blood T cells in healthy people across ages. A second 7 to 11 cycle PCR used barcoded and J-beta primers. TCRdb passed the 5' RACE reads through MiXCR, listing each CDR3 protein once. The top ten clones hold around an eighth of a sample with 800,000 to 950,000 distinct CDR3 sequences, roughly 50% of them seen once. The material sequenced was blood. These receptors all come from a man aged 30-40 years in good health.

The chain couples TRBV5-1 to TRBJ2-2, with unresolved D. Germline V CDR1 and CDR2: SGHRS, YFSETQ. V was shortened by 2 bases and J by 6 bases, with 8 bases between the two germline ends. This CDR3 comprises 13 residues. CDR3 DNA: TGCGCCAGCAGCTTTGATTGGGCCGGGGAGCTGTTTTTT. It encodes CASSFDWAGELFF.

This clonotype was detected a few times. The chain recombines TRBV4-2 with TRBJ1-3; perhaps TRBD1 as D (5 bases). V shed 4 bases and J shed 4 bases, with 11 bases lying between them. The CDR3 runs to 14 residues. Germline CDR1 LGHNA, CDR2 YNFKEQ. In DNA, the CDR3 is TGTGCCAGCAGCCGAGGCGGGGACGGAAACACCATATATTTT. Translating gives CASSRGGDGNTIYF.

This chain connects TRBV29-1 to TRBJ2-1, with D perhaps matching TRBD1 or TRBD2 (5 bases each). CDR1 SQVTM and CDR2 ANQGSEA come from the germline V gene. This CDR3 comprises 15 residues. The V end was cut by 4 bases, the J end by 4 bases, with 17 bases between. The CDR3 DNA reads TGCAGCGTTGTTGGGTCGGGGCAGAGATACAATGAGCAGTTCTTC. Protein product: CSVVGSGQRYNEQFF.

CDR3 sequence: CASSYLTSGGKPYEQYF. The DNA of the CDR3 is TGTGCCAGCAGTTACTTAACCAGCGGGGGAAAACCCTACGAGCAGTACTTC. The rearrangement links TRBV6-5 to TRBJ2-7; 8 bases fit TRBD2. The trim removed 1 base at V and 2 bases at J, leaving 10 bases unmatched. Per the germline V gene, CDR1 is MNHEY and CDR2 is SVGAGI. CDR3 length: 17 amino acids.